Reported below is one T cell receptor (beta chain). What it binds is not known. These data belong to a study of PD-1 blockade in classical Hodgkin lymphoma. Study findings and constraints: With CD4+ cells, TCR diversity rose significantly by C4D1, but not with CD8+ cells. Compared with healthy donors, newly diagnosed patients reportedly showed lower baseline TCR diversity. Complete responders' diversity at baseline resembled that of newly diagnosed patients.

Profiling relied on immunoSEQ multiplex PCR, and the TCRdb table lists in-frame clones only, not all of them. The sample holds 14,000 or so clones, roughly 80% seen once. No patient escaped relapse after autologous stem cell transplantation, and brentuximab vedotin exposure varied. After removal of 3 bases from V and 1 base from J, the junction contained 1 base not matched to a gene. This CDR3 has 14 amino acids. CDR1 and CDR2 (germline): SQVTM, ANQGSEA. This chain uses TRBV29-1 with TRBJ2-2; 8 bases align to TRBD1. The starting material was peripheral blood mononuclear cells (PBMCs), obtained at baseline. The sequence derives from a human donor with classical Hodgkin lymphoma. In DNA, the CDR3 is TGCAGCGTTGACGGACAGGGGAACACCGGGGAGCTGTTTTTT. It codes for CSVDGQGNTGELFF.